This T cell receptor beta chain was obtained from a study of vaccination and CD4 T cells after COVID-19 (dated by TCRdb to between 2021 and 2024). Background for the entire study: Every convalescent patient had a positive nasal swab PCR test for SARS-CoV-2, with mild disease in several patients and severe disease in one. Two doses of either the Pfizer-BioNTech BNT162b2 vaccine (n=8) or the Moderna mRNA-1273 vaccine (n=2) were administered to participants. The convalescent cohort comprised six males and four females, including two Hispanic individuals, seven Caucasians, two Asians and one multiracial person. Post-vaccine blood samples were taken a median of 72 days after the second vaccine dose, with a range of roughly 13 to 250 days. In 10 COVID-19 convalescent patients and a handful of infection-naive healthy vaccine recipients, the spike-specific CD4+ TCR repertoire before mRNA vaccination was compared with the repertoire after mRNA vaccination. Post-COVID blood samples were collected from convalescent patients a median of approximately 100 days after diagnosis, with a range of roughly 30 to 161 days. As controls, cultures received a CEFX viral epitope pool (the positive control), an HIV-1 Nef peptide pool (the negative control), or no peptide at all. Overlapping spike peptide pools from SARS-CoV-2 and from the common cold coronaviruses HCoV-NL63, HCoV-OC43 and HCoV-229E were used as culture stimuli. General conclusions and limits of the study: Among convalescent patients, a median around 83% of the SARS-CoV-2-reactive clones seen after vaccination appeared only after vaccination, which suggests priming specific to the vaccine. In convalescent patients, nearly all vaccine-specific clones (304 of 307) were found to be mono-reactive for SARS-CoV-2 spike rather than cross-reactive with common cold coronaviruses. Relatively few convalescent patients were included in the study, and early timepoints after natural infection were not analyzed. Although the median number of SARS-CoV-2-reactive clonotypes went up from roughly 22 after infection to 38 after vaccination, the increase was not significant.

To prepare the library, PCR was applied. DNA from cultured CD4+ T cells was subjected to TCR sequencing with the Oncomine TCR Beta short-read assay at the Johns Hopkins FTIC core. Genomic DNA was extracted from the cultured CD4+ T cells with the QIAamp micro DNA kit. The Oncomine TCR Beta libraries from cultured CD4+ T cells were pooled using unique dual indexes and then sequenced on an Illumina iSeq 100. Turning to the authors' computational methods: Non-productive sequences were filtered out, and CDR3s that did not start with C, did not end with F or W, or were shorter than 7 amino acids were discarded. The MANAFEST web application was used to identify antigen-specific clonotypes by comparing peptide-stimulated wells against reference wells and other culture wells. To be called positive, a clone needed an FDR below 0.05, an odds ratio above 5, and a productive frequency above 0.1% in at least two of three replicate wells. Cross-reactive clonotypes were defined as significantly expanded in both SARS-CoV-2 spike wells and at least one common cold coronavirus spike condition. CDR3 homology was assessed with Levenshtein distances (stringdist) and unrooted phylogenetic trees (ape) in R version 3.6.1. TCRdb trimmed the raw reads at Q25, called clones with MiXCR and kept productive beta chains. Each entry merges the rows of one CDR3 protein and shows their most common DNA and genes. What appears here as the V and J calls and clone size reflects TCRdb's work, not the paper's. The sample table contains more than 9,000 distinct CDR3 sequences; only one count was recorded for around 60% of them. The ten largest clonotypes hold 34% of the sample.

CDR1 ENHRY and CDR2 SYGVKD were looked up in the germline V gene. The CDR3 measures 15 amino acids from cysteine to phenylalanine. The only DNA kept is the CDR3, 45 bases in frame from the first base. The trim is 7 bases for V and 2 bases for J, with a gap of 17 bases between the germline ends. This specimen's treatment or condition label, interpreted: approximately 9-day PBMC culture with coronavirus spike peptide pools or control peptides (ViraFEST assay). The ViraFEST assay was used in the study, in which antigen-specific T cells were expanded with peptide pools and expanded clonotypes were subsequently identified by TCR sequencing. Positive SARS-CoV-2 PCR tests in the convalescent patients dated from March to December 2020, before Alpha, Beta and Delta variants emerged in the United States. Fewer than 2.5 million PBMCs per well were cultured in IMDM with about 5% human AB serum and 7.5 to 10 IU/ml IL-2, plus 10 ug/ml peptide pools. Half of the culture medium was replaced with fresh IL-2-containing medium on days 3 and 7. After 10 to 11 days of culture, CD4+ T cells were isolated by negative selection using the EasySep CD4+ T cell isolation kit. Ficoll-Paque Plus gradient centrifugation was used to isolate PBMCs from whole blood, and the isolated PBMCs were then either used fresh or cryopreserved at -140C. Each culture condition was generally run in triplicate wells.

Notes on this clonotype: This clone's antigen is unknown. No base quality values were provided; no much bigger clone lies one nucleotide off.

Sequences were obtained from CD4+ T cells from blood, cultured in vitro. This receptor was identified in a human donor who had recovered from COVID-19. This chain joins TRBV10-3 to TRBJ1-2; TRBD1 is perhaps the D gene, given 5 matching bases. The CDR3 has the sequence CAITPGTVLNYGYTF. The sequence in DNA is TGTGCCATCACTCCCGGGACGGTTTTAAACTATGGCTACACCTTC.